These T cell receptor beta chains were read from a single sample in a study of identical twins. TCRdb passed the 5' RACE reads through MiXCR, listing each CDR3 protein once. This sample has hundreds of thousands of distinct CDR3 sequences; over 15% occur once, and the top ten carry around 14%. The data were also submitted as part of a second study, on T cells expressing NK-cell markers.

The sequencing sample was made of PBMCs. The origin of the receptors is a woman younger than 35 in good health. The CDR3 runs from the conserved cysteine through the conserved F or W. A D gene is named only where the DNA matches it firmly. A clone size is listed for some rows: how often the clone was seen (once, few, many), or a class if it is expanded.

j_call d_call clone_size v_call cdr3_aa cdr3_nt
TRBJ1-2 - - TRBV20-1 CSVPMGSRYGYTF TGCAGCGTCCCTATGGGGAGCCGCTATGGCTACACCTTC
TRBJ1-1 TRBD1 - TRBV5-1 CASEGSGGVGTEAFF TGCGCCAGCGAGGGGTCAGGGGGCGTTGGCACTGAAGCTTTCTTT
TRBJ2-1 TRBD2 - TRBV12-5 CASAPGGAVNEQFF TGTGCTAGTGCTCCCGGGGGGGCCGTCAATGAGCAGTTCTTC
TRBJ1-3 - few TRBV9 CASSGYGNTIYF TGTGCCAGCAGCGGATATGGAAACACCATATATTTT
TRBJ2-1 - - TRBV14 CASSPILVGKEQFF TGTGCCAGCAGCCCAATACTAGTCGGGAAGGAGCAGTTCTTC
TRBJ2-1 TRBD2 few TRBV4-3 CASSLREGDEQFF TGCGCCAGCAGCTTACGGGAGGGCGATGAGCAGTTCTTC
TRBJ2-1 TRBD2 many TRBV6-2/TRBV6-3 CASSYLGLAGVMHNEQFF TGTGCCAGCAGTTACCTTGGACTAGCGGGAGTTATGCACAATGAGCAGTTCTTC
TRBJ2-2 - - TRBV10-1 CASTPTPVGTGELFF TGCGCCAGCACCCCAACTCCGGTTGGCACCGGGGAGCTGTTTTTT
TRBJ2-2 - once TRBV11-1 CASSSTHRGSGETGELFF TGTGCCAGCAGCTCTACCCATCGTGGGAGTGGAGAAACCGGGGAGCTGTTTTTT
TRBJ1-4 - few TRBV20-1 CSARGAREGEKLFF TGCAGTGCTAGAGGGGCCAGGGAGGGTGAAAAACTGTTTTTT
TRBJ2-7 TRBD1 - TRBV29-1 CSVDGTGPYEQYF TGCAGCGTTGATGGGACAGGGCCCTACGAGCAGTACTTC
TRBJ1-1 - - TRBV12-3/TRBV12-4 CASRKGQLNTEAFF TGTGCCAGCAGAAAAGGGCAGCTGAACACTGAAGCTTTCTTT
TRBJ1-5 - - TRBV6-1 CASEGGGGNQPQHF TGTGCCAGTGAGGGGGGAGGGGGCAATCAGCCCCAGCATTTT
TRBJ2-1 - - TRBV7-2 CASSFWTDSYNEQFF TGTGCCAGCAGCTTCTGGACGGACTCCTACAATGAGCAGTTCTTC
TRBJ2-5 TRBD2 few TRBV12-3/TRBV12-4 CASSLSSGEYGTQYF TGTGCCAGCAGTTTGAGTAGCGGGGAGTATGGGACCCAGTACTTC
TRBJ2-2 TRBD2 - TRBV9 CASSAGLADTGELFF TGTGCCAGCAGCGCCGGACTAGCGGACACCGGGGAGCTGTTTTTT
TRBJ2-1 - - TRBV7-8 CASSLGHFRADYNEQFF TGTGCCAGCAGCCTCGGACATTTTAGGGCGGATTACAATGAGCAGTTCTTC
TRBJ2-4 TRBD2 few TRBV12-3/TRBV12-4 CASNPTAGDAENIQYF TGTGCCAGCAATCCTACAGCGGGAGACGCGGAAAACATTCAGTACTTC
TRBJ2-1 TRBD2 few TRBV10-3 CAINNHPGRGNEQFF TGTGCCATCAACAACCACCCGGGGAGGGGCAATGAGCAGTTCTTC
TRBJ2-6 - - TRBV7-8 CASSLLYRPGANVLTF TGTGCCAGCAGCCTCCTCTACAGGCCCGGGGCCAACGTCCTGACTTTC
TRBJ2-3 TRBD2 - TRBV5-1 CASSLRLAATDTQYF TGCGCCAGCAGTTTGAGACTAGCGGCCACAGATACGCAGTATTTT
TRBJ2-3 - few TRBV4-3 CASGLLGLDSTDTQYF TGCGCCAGCGGGTTGTTGGGTCTTGACAGCACAGATACGCAGTATTTT
TRBJ2-1 - few TRBV7-3 CASSLHQGSYNEQFF TGTGCCAGCAGCTTACACCAGGGAAGTTACAATGAGCAGTTCTTC
TRBJ2-5 TRBD2 - TRBV5-8 CASSLASGGLQETQYF TGTGCCAGCAGCTTGGCTAGCGGGGGACTCCAAGAGACCCAGTACTTC
TRBJ2-2 TRBD1 - TRBV11-2 CASSPTGTGAGELFF TGTGCCAGCAGCCCGACCGGGACAGGGGCGGGGGAGCTGTTTTTT
TRBJ2-5 TRBD2 - TRBV12-3/TRBV12-4 CASSLSGTSGIRAETQYF TGTGCCAGCAGTTTATCCGGGACTAGCGGGATCAGAGCGGAGACCCAGTACTTC
TRBJ1-1 - - TRBV5-1 CASSTRVVGRAEAFF TGCGCCAGCAGCACCAGGGTTGTGGGGCGTGCTGAAGCTTTCTTT
TRBJ2-5 - once TRBV20-1 CSVYEETQYF TGCAGTGTGTATGAAGAGACCCAGTACTTC
TRBJ2-7 - - TRBV10-3 CATRRVWYEQYF TGTGCCACCCGCAGAGTTTGGTACGAGCAGTACTTC
TRBJ1-3 - - TRBV5-1 CASSRGEVASGNTIYF TGCGCCAGCAGCCGTGGGGAAGTCGCCTCTGGAAACACCATATATTTT
TRBJ2-2 TRBD2 - TRBV7-3 CASSLRPVGGGTGELFF TGTGCCAGCAGCTTAAGGCCCGTTGGCGGGGGGACCGGGGAGCTGTTTTTT
TRBJ1-4 TRBD1 once TRBV6-1 CASSHGQGQTNEKLFF TGTGCCAGCAGCCACGGACAGGGTCAGACTAATGAAAAACTGTTTTTT
TRBJ2-5 - - TRBV6-1 CASSELGSGKGETQYF TGTGCCAGCAGTGAACTCGGAAGCGGAAAAGGGGAGACCCAGTACTTC
TRBJ2-3 - - TRBV20-1 CSARGTGRDTQYF TGCAGTGCTAGAGGGACGGGGCGCGATACGCAGTATTTT
TRBJ2-1 TRBD2 - TRBV5-1 CASRSSSGGRGYNEQFF TGCGCCAGCAGATCGTCTAGCGGGGGAAGGGGCTACAATGAGCAGTTCTTC
TRBJ2-3 - - TRBV5-5 CASAWVDTQYF TGTGCCAGCGCCTGGGTAGATACGCAGTATTTT
TRBJ1-1 - few TRBV6-1 CASSLRGPLPNTEAFF TGTGCCAGCAGTCTCAGGGGACCGTTGCCGAACACTGAAGCTTTCTTT
TRBJ1-2 TRBD1 - TRBV20-1 CSARGTGGWAGYTF TGCAGTGCTAGAGGGACAGGGGGGTGGGCTGGCTACACCTTC
TRBJ2-1 - many TRBV5-1 CASSPDSLPSYNEQFF TGCGCCAGCAGCCCGGACAGCCTCCCTTCCTACAATGAGCAGTTCTTC
TRBJ2-5 TRBD2 - TRBV7-6 CASSFTTSGVQETQYF TGTGCCAGCAGCTTCACTACTAGCGGGGTACAAGAGACCCAGTACTTC
TRBJ2-7 TRBD2 few TRBV20-1 CSAILRLAEFYEQYF TGCAGTGCCATCCTGAGACTAGCGGAGTTCTACGAGCAGTACTTC
TRBJ1-1 - few TRBV29-1 CSVDSLGSTAFF TGCAGCGTTGATTCTTTGGGGTCCACAGCTTTCTTT
TRBJ2-5 - few TRBV6-1 CASSGWDQETQYF TGTGCCAGCAGTGGATGGGACCAAGAGACCCAGTACTTC
TRBJ2-1 TRBD2 - TRBV27 CASGSRSSGRRNEQFF TGTGCCAGCGGTTCGCGGTCTAGCGGGAGGAGGAATGAGCAGTTCTTC
TRBJ2-1 - few TRBV7-9 CASGLESYNEQFF TGTGCCAGCGGACTCGAATCCTACAATGAGCAGTTCTTC
TRBJ1-2 - few TRBV6-5 CASSSQGGANYGYTF TGTGCCAGCAGTTCCCAGGGAGGAGCTAACTATGGCTACACCTTC
TRBJ2-1 - many TRBV20-1 CSARVQGVDQFF TGCAGTGCTAGAGTACAGGGAGTGGATCAGTTCTTC
TRBJ2-3 TRBD2 few TRBV7-6 CASSLGTSGRPLTDTQYF TGTGCCAGCAGCTTAGGGACTAGCGGGCGACCGCTCACAGATACGCAGTATTTT
TRBJ1-2 - few TRBV7-2 CASSPSRKSGYTF TGTGCCAGCAGCCCAAGCCGGAAGTCCGGCTACACCTTC
TRBJ2-1 TRBD2 - TRBV5-5 CASSLTSGGLLEQFF TGTGCCAGCAGCCTGACTAGCGGGGGGCTCCTTGAGCAGTTCTTC
TRBJ2-2 TRBD2 - TRBV12-3/TRBV12-4 CASRGTSGITGELFF TGTGCCAGCAGGGGGACTAGCGGGATAACCGGGGAGCTGTTTTTT
TRBJ2-5 TRBD2 - TRBV7-6 CASSLETSGGETQYF TGTGCCAGCAGCTTAGAAACTAGCGGGGGGGAGACCCAGTACTTC
TRBJ2-1 - - TRBV29-1 CSVQTVSYNEQFF TGCAGCGTACAGACAGTCTCCTACAATGAGCAGTTCTTC
TRBJ2-7 TRBD1 - TRBV7-9 CASSFGRVDRGSYEQYF TGTGCCAGCAGCTTTGGGCGGGTGGACAGGGGCTCCTACGAGCAGTACTTC
TRBJ2-2 TRBD1 - TRBV10-3 CAIRLDRDSGELFF TGTGCCATCAGGCTTGACAGGGATAGCGGGGAGCTGTTTTTT
TRBJ2-5 - few TRBV29-1 CSVKTSSAETQYF TGCAGCGTTAAGACTAGTTCGGCGGAGACCCAGTACTTC
TRBJ1-1 - - TRBV6-2/TRBV6-3 CASSYSTLWTVNTEAFF TGTGCCAGCAGTTACTCGACTCTCTGGACGGTGAACACTGAAGCTTTCTTT
TRBJ2-5 - - TRBV10-3 CAISERQGRFGETQYF TGTGCCATCAGTGAGAGGCAGGGTAGGTTCGGAGAGACCCAGTACTTC